Below are 30 T cell receptor beta chains sequenced from a single sample in a study of CXCR3-negative and CXCR3-positive naive CD8 T cells. The study, taken as a whole, reports: More hydrophobic TRB CDR3s occurred in CXCR3-positive than in CXCR3-negative naive cells.

UMI labels and 5' RACE were used to prepare the TRB cDNA libraries. TCRdb re-called the 5' RACE reads and gives one entry per CDR3 protein, without DNA. The sample includes roughly 120,000 distinct CDR3 sequences. The antigens these receptors bind are not known. Sequencing was done on a sample of naive CXCR3+ CD8+ T cells from blood. Sample subset: CD45RO-CCR7+CD27+CD95- naive CD8+ T cells expressing CXCR3 (TNR3+). These receptors were obtained from a human donor in good health. Some clones in this sample may be carry-over from other donors' samples.

The chain carries TRBV7-2 and TRBJ2-1; the TCRdb D gene call, TRBD1, has no DNA to confirm it. The CDR3 extends over 15 amino acids. Germline CDR1 reads SGHTA; CDR2 reads FQGNSA. The chain's CDR3 is CASSPGGAGYLEQFF.

The chain couples TRBV7-9 to TRBJ2-1. The CDR3 loop spans 12 amino acids. From germline, CDR1 is SEHNR and CDR2 FQNEAQ (reference sequence). The CDR3 sequence is CASSLSVECEFF.

The chain is built from TRBV28 and TRBJ2-5; the D gene TCRdb calls, TRBD2, cannot be checked with no DNA. The CDR3 runs 16 residues. Germline V gives CDR1 MDHEN, CDR2 SYDVKM. The CDR3 reads CASSPLAGVGQETQYF.

The V gene is TRBV13, the J gene TRBJ1-1; TCRdb names TRBD1, which stays unverified in the absence of DNA. From germline, CDR1 is PRHDT and CDR2 FYEKMQ (reference sequence). CDR3 length: 14 amino acids. The chain's CDR3 is CASSWDRTNTEAFF.

The chain employs TRBV30 and TRBJ2-7; TCRdb designates TRBD2, a call that cannot be tested without DNA. Germline-derived CDR1 and CDR2 are GTSNPN and SVGIG (reference sequence). The CDR3 sequence is 12 residues long. CDR3: CAWSVGGYEQYF.

The rearrangement uses TRBV2 and TRBJ2-5. This CDR3 contains 13 residues. From germline, CDR1 is SNHLY and CDR2 FYNNEI. The CDR3 sequence is CASSTYAEETQYF.

This chain uses TRBV2 with TRBJ2-1; lacking DNA, the TRBD2 call made by TCRdb goes unchecked. Germline loops: CDR1 SNHLY, CDR2 FYNNEI. The CDR3 extends over 14 amino acids. The CDR3 protein is CASSELGREDEQFF.

This chain links TRBV29-1 with TRBJ2-3; TCRdb returns TRBD1, unconfirmable since there is no DNA. The CDR3 consists of 13 residues. Germline CDR1 and CDR2: SQVTM and ANQGSEA. The CDR3 loop is CSVVGGSTDTQYF.

The genes are TRBV6-1 and TRBJ2-7; TCRdb gives TRBD1 as the D gene, but with no DNA this cannot be confirmed. The CDR3 spans 16 residues. CDR1 is MNHNS, CDR2 SASEGT, per germline. The CDR3: CASNNPGTGGVYEQYF.

The chain carries TRBV6-1 and TRBJ2-1. Germline CDR1 is MNHNS and CDR2 is SASEGT. This CDR3 has 14 residues. The CDR3 sequence: CASTSDTSYNEQFF.

The chain links TRBV7-2 to TRBJ2-3; TCRdb indicates TRBD2, and absent DNA this call remains unverified. This CDR3 has 17 amino acids. Germline values: CDR1 SGHTA, CDR2 FQGNSA. This CDR3 reads CASSTPLAGGDTDTQYF.

This chain uses TRBV9 with TRBJ2-7; TCRdb's assignment of TRBD1 cannot be checked, as there is no DNA. The CDR3 has 13 residues. Germline-derived CDR1 and CDR2 are SGDLS and YYNGEE. CDR3 sequence reads: CASSPGELYEQYF. The entire variable domain, with the rest obtained from reference TRBV9 and TRBJ2-7, is as follows: DSGVTQTPKHLITATGQRVTLRCSPRSGDLSVYWYQQSLDQGLQFLIQYYNGEERAKGNILERFSAQQFPDLHSELNLSSLELGDSALYFCASSPGELYEQYFGPGTRLTVT.

J is TRBJ2-3 and V is TRBV5-1. The CDR3 consists of 13 residues. CDR1 SGHRS and CDR2 YFSETQ come from the germline V gene. The CDR3 here is CASSQLSSDTQYF.

This sequence joins TRBV4-2 and TRBJ1-2. Germline V lookup: CDR1 LGHNA, CDR2 YNFKEQ. The CDR3 sequence is 15 residues long. The chain's CDR3 is CASSQDLEGSYGYTF.

The chain recombines TRBV7-8 with TRBJ2-1; TCRdb's assignment of TRBD1 cannot be checked, as there is no DNA. Germline V gives CDR1 SGHVS, CDR2 FQNEAQ. CDR3 length: 13 residues. The CDR3 loop reads CATLTGSDNEQFF. The full variable domain, rest sourced from reference TRBV7-8 and TRBJ2-1, is GAGVSQSPRYKVAKRGQDVALRCDPISGHVSLFWYQQALGQGPEFLTYFQNEAQLDKSGLPSDRFFAERPEGSVSTLKIQRTQQEDSAVYLCATLTGSDNEQFFGPGTRLTVL.

V gene TRBV29-1 combines with J gene TRBJ2-1; there is no DNA to check the TCRdb D call of TRBD1. The germline CDR1 and CDR2 sequences are SQVTM and ANQGSEA. CDR3 length: 14 amino acids. CDR3 amino acids: CSAMTGRSYNEQFF.

V gene TRBV5-4 combines with J gene TRBJ2-1. Germline loops: CDR1 SGHNT, CDR2 YYREEE (reference sequence). The CDR3 covers 14 residues. This chain's CDR3 is CASSLDNSYNEQFF.

The V gene is TRBV6-4, the J gene TRBJ1-1; TCRdb calls TRBD1, which cannot be checked without DNA. Germline V gene sequence: CDR1 MRHNA, CDR2 SNTAGT. This CDR3 spans 14 amino acids. This CDR3 is CARETGGRNTEAFF.

The V and J genes are TRBV20-1 and TRBJ2-3; as DNA is missing, the TRBD1 call by TCRdb cannot be tested. The CDR3 totals 13 residues. Germline loops: CDR1 DFQATT, CDR2 SNEGSKA (reference sequence). The CDR3 loop reads CSARTATYNTQYF.

The rearrangement joins TRBV19 to TRBJ2-2. CDR3 size: 11 residues. Germline V lookup: CDR1 LNHDA, CDR2 SQIVND (reference sequence). This CDR3 is CASRSGGELFF.

V and J are TRBV28 and TRBJ1-5. From germline, CDR1 is MDHEN and CDR2 SYDVKM. The CDR3 length is 13 residues. This CDR3 reads CASSPDPYQPQHF. The whole variable domain, filled in from reference TRBV28 and TRBJ1-5, reads DVKVTQSSRYLVKRTGEKVFLECVQDMDHENMFWYRQDPGLGLRLIYFSYDVKMKEKGDIPEGYSVSREKKERFSLILESASTNQTSMYLCASSPDPYQPQHFGDGTRLSIL.

V is TRBV4-1 and J is TRBJ2-1. CDR3 length equals 15 residues. Germline V gene sequence: CDR1 MGHRA, CDR2 YSYEKL. The CDR3 here is CASSQGPPPYNEQFF.

J is TRBJ1-4 and V is TRBV7-2; TCRdb reports TRBD1, a call that lacks DNA to check it against. The CDR3 is 16 residues long. Germline V CDR1 and CDR2: SGHTA, FQGNSA. This chain's CDR3 is CASSLGEQGINEKLFF.

This chain joins TRBV3-1 and TRBJ1-6; TCRdb gives TRBD1 as the D gene, but with no DNA this cannot be confirmed. CDR3 length equals 16 residues. Germline V gene lookup returns CDR1 LGHDT and CDR2 YNNKEL (reference sequence). The CDR3 sequence: CASSQDPTGNNSPLHF.

This chain joins TRBV12-3 or TRBV12-4 and TRBJ2-5. The CDR3 runs 14 residues. The CDR3 spells CASSSNRDQETQYF.

The chain combines TRBV7-2 with TRBJ2-7; as DNA is missing, the TRBD1 call by TCRdb cannot be tested. From germline, CDR1 is SGHTA and CDR2 FQGNSA. The CDR3 has 15 residues. The CDR3 loop is CASSLRRTGGWEQYF.

The CDR3 reads CASSAGQGFYNEQFF. V usage is TRBV7-2 and J usage is TRBJ2-1; as DNA is missing, the TRBD1 call by TCRdb cannot be tested. CDR3 length: 15 residues. Per the germline V gene, CDR1 is SGHTA and CDR2 is FQGNSA.

This chain uses TRBV29-1 with TRBJ2-1; the TRBD2 assignment by TCRdb is unverifiable without DNA. The CDR3 has 16 residues. Germline CDR1 and CDR2: SQVTM and ANQGSEA. The CDR3: CSVVLAGVHWDNEQFF.

The genes are TRBV5-4 and TRBJ2-2. The CDR3 is 13 residues long. Germline CDR1 reads SGHNT; CDR2 reads YYREEE (reference sequence). CDR3 in amino acids: CASSLLNTGELFF.

CDR3 region: CASSSRLAGEQYF. The chain combines TRBV13 with TRBJ2-7; TCRdb designates TRBD2, a call that cannot be tested without DNA. This CDR3 region has 13 residues. Germline lookup yields CDR1 PRHDT and CDR2 FYEKMQ (reference sequence).